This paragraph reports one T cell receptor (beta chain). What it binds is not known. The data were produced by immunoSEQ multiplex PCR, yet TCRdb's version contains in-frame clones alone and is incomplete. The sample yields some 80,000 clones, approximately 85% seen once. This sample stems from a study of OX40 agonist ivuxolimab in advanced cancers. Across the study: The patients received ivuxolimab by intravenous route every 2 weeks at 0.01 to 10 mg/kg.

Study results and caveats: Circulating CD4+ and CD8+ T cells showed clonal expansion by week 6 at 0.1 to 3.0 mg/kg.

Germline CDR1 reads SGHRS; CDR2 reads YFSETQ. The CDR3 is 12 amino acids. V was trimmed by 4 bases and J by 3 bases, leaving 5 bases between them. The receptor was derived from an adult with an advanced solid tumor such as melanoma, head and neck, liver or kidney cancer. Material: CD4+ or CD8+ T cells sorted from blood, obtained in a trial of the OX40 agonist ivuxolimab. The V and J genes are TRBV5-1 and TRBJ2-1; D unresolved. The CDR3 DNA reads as TGCGCCAGCAGCCCCAACTACAATGAGCAGTTCTTC. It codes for CASSPNYNEQFF.